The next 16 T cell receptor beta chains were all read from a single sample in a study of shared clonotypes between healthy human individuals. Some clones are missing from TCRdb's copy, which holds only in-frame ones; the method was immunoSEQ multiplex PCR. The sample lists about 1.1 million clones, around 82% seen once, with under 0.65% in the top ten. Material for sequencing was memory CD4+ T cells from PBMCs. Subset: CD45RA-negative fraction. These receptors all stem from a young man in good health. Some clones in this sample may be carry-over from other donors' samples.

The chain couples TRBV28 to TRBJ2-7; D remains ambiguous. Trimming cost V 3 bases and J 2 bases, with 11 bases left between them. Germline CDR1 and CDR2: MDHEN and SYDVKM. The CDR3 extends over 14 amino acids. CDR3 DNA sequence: TGTGCCAGCAGTTTGGTTTCACCTACCTACGAGCAGTACTTC. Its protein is CASSLVSPTYEQYF. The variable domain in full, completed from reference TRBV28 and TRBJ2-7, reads DVKVTQSSRYLVKRTGEKVFLECVQDMDHENMFWYRQDPGLGLRLIYFSYDVKMKEKGDIPEGYSVSREKKERFSLILESASTNQTSMYLCASSLVSPTYEQYFGPGTRLTVT.

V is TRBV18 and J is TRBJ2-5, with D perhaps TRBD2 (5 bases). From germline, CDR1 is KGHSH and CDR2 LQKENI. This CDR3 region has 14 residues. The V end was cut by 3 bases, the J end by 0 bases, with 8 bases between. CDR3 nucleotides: TGTGCCAGCTCACCTTCGAGGGACCAAGAGACCCAGTACTTC. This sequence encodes CASSPSRDQETQYF.

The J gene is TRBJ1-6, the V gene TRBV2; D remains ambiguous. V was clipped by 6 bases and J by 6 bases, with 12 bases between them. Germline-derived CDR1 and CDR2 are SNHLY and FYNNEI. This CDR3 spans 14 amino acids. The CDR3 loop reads CASRARGGNSPLHF. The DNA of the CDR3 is TGTGCCAGCAGGGCGCGCGGAGGTAATTCACCCCTCCACTTT.

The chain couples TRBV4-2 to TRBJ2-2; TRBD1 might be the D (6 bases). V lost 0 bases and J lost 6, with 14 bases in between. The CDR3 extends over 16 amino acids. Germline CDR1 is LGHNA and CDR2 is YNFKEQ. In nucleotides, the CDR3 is TGTGCCAGCAGCCAAGATGGGGGCCTTCTCTCCGGGGAGCTGTTTTTT. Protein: CASSQDGGLLSGELFF.

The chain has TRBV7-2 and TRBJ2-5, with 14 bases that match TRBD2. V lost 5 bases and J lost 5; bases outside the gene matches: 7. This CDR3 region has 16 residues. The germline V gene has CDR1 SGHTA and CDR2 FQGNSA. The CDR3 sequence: CASSPGLAGAGETQYF. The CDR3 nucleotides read TGTGCCAGCAGCCCGGGACTAGCGGGAGCCGGGGAGACCCAGTACTTC.

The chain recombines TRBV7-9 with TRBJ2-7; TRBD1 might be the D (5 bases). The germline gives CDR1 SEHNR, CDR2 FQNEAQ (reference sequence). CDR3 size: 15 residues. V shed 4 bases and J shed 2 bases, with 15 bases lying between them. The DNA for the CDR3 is TGTGCCAGCAGCTCTGATTCAGGGTTTACCTACGAGCAGTACTTC. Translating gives CASSSDSGFTYEQYF.

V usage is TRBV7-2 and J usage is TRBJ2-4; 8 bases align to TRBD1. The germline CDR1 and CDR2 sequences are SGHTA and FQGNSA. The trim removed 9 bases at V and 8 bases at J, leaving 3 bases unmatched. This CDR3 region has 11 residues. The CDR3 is CASQGAYIQYF. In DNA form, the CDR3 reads TGTGCCAGTCAGGGGGCCTACATTCAGTACTTC.

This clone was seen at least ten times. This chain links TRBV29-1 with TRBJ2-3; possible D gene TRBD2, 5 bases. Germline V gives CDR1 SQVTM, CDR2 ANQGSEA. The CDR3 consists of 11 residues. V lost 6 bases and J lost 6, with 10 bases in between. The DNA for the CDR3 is TGCAGCGTGGGGAGCAGTGATACGCAGTATTTT. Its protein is CSVGSSDTQYF.

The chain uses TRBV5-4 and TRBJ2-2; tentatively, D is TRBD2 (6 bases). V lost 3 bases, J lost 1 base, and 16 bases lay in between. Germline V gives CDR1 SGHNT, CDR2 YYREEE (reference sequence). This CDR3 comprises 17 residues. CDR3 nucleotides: TGTGCCAGCAGCTGGGGAGGTGGCGGGAAGAACACCGGGGAGCTGTTTTTT. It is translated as CASSWGGGGKNTGELFF. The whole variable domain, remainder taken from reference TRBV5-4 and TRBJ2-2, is ETGVTQSPTHLIKTRGQQVTLRCSSQSGHNTVSWYQQALGQGPQFIFQYYREEENGRGNFPPRFSGLQFPNYSSELNVNALELDDSALYLCASSWGGGGKNTGELFFGEGSRLTVL.

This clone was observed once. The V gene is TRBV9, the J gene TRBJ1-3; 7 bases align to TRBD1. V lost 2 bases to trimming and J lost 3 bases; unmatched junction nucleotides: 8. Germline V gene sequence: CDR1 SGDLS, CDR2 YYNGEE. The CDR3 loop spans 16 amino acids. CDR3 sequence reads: CASSVDPDRVGNTIYF. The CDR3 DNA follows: TGTGCCAGCAGCGTCGACCCCGACAGGGTTGGAAACACCATATATTTT. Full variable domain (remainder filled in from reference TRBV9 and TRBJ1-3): DSGVTQTPKHLITATGQRVTLRCSPRSGDLSVYWYQQSLDQGLQFLIQYYNGEERAKGNILERFSAQQFPDLHSELNLSSLELGDSALYFCASSVDPDRVGNTIYFGEGSWLTVV.

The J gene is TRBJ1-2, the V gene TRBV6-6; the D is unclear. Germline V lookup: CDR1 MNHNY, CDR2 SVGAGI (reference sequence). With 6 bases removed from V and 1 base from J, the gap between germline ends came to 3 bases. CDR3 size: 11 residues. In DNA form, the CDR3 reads TGTGCCAGCAGCGATAACTATGGCTACACCTTC. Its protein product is CASSDNYGYTF.

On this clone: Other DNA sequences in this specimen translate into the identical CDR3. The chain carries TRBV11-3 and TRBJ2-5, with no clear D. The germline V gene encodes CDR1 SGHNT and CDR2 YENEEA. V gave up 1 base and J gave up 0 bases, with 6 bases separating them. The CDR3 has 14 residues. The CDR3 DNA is TGTGCCAGCAGCTTAGGACCGTACCAAGAGACCCAGTACTTC. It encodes CASSLGPYQETQYF.

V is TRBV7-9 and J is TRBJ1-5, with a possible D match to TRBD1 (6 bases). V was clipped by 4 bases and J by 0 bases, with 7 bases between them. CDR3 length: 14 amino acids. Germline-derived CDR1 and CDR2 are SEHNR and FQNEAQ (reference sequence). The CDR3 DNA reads TGTGCCAGCAGCTCGGACAGTAGCAATCAGCCCCAGCATTTT. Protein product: CASSSDSSNQPQHF. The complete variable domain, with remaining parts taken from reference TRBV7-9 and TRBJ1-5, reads DTGVSQNPRHKITKRGQNVTFRCDPISEHNRLYWYRQTLGQGPEFLTYFQNEAQLEKSRLLSDRFSAERPKGSFSTLEIQRTEQGDSAMYLCASSSDSSNQPQHFGDGTRLSIL.

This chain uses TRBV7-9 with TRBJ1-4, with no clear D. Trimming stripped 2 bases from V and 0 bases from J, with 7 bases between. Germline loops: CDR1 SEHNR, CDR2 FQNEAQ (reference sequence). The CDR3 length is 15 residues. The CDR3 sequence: CASSLNEATNEKLFF. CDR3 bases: TGTGCCAGCAGCTTAAACGAGGCAACTAATGAAAAACTGTTTTTT.

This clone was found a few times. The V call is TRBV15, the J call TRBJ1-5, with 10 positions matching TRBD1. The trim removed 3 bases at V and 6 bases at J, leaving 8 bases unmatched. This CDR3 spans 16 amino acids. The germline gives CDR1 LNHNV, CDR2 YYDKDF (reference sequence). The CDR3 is CATSRRGGQGSQPQHF. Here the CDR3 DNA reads TGTGCCACCAGCAGGAGGGGGGGACAGGGGAGTCAGCCCCAGCATTTT.

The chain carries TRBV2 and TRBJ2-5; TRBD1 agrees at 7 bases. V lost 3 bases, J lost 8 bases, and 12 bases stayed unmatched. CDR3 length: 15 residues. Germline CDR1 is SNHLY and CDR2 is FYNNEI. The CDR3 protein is CASSDLDRTVVTQYF. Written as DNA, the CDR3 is TGTGCCAGCAGTGACCTGGACAGGACAGTGGTAACCCAGTACTTC.